Here is one TCR beta chain with its context. Its antigen is not known. The data derive from a study of shared clonotypes between healthy human individuals. Study-wide background: Samples came from a couple of female and a few male donors aged 18 to 49.

The CDR3 spans 14 residues. V shed 1 base and J shed 3 bases, with 10 bases lying between them. CDR1 MGHRA and CDR2 YSYEKL come from the germline V gene. Profiling relied on immunoSEQ multiplex PCR, and the TCRdb table lists in-frame clones only, not all of them. This sample carries under 350,000 clones, around 86% of them seen once, and the ten largest clones take about 16%. General observations from the study: The generation probabilities recorded for non-shared clonotypes fell below those of clonotypes shared by all four donors. Naive subsets tended to show greater estimated richness than memory subsets.

Among the donors, all were Caucasian adults who lived in Nashville, Tennessee. Specimen: memory CD8+ T cells sorted from blood. Subset reported: CD45RO+ cells pooled with CCR7-negative TemRA cells. The sequence was obtained from a man aged 18 to 30 in good health. The chain couples TRBV4-1 to TRBJ2-7; D is undetermined. In DNA, the CDR3 is TGCGCCAGCAGCCAAGGTGATCCCTTCTACGAGCAGTACTTC. It codes for CASSQGDPFYEQYF.